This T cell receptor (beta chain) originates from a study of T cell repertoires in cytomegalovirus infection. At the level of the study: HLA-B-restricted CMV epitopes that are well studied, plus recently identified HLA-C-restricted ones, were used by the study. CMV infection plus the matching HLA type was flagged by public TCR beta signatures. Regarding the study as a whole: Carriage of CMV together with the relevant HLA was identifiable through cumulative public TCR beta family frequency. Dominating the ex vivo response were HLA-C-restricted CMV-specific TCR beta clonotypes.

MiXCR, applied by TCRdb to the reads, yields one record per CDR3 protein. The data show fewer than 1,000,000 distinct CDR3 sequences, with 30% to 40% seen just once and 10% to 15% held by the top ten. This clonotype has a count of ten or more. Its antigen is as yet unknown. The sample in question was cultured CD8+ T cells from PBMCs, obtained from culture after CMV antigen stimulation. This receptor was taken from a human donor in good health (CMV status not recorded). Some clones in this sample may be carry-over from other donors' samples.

CDR3 in amino acids: CASSLLGQPETGELFF. In DNA form, the CDR3 reads TGTGCCAGCAGCTTATTAGGACAGCCAGAGACCGGGGAGCTGTTTTTT. The gene calls are TRBV7-2 and TRBJ2-2; possible D gene TRBD1, 6 bases. Germline V gene sequence: CDR1 SGHTA, CDR2 FQGNSA. The length of the CDR3 is 16 residues. V lost 2 bases and J 5 bases, leaving 15 bases between the germline ends.